These T cell receptor beta chains were read from a single sample in a study of blood T cells in healthy people across ages. TCRdb reprocessed the 5' RACE reads via MiXCR and lists one record per CDR3 protein. The table lists about 1.8 million distinct CDR3 sequences, approximately 50% of them singletons. Sequences were obtained from blood. The receptors were gathered from a middle-aged woman in good health. Both conserved end residues are part of each CDR3. The D gene is left open where the match is weak. Size is omitted from some rows. Given values are once, few, many or a class for expanded clones.

d_call	clone_size	v_call	j_call	cdr3_aa	cdr3_nt
TRBD1	-	TRBV28	TRBJ1-2	CASSKGQPARYGYTF	TGTGCCAGCAGTAAGGGACAGCCAGCACGCTATGGCTACACCTTC
TRBD2	-	TRBV7-9	TRBJ2-1	CASSLGTSDQFF	TGTGCCAGCAGCTTAGGGACTAGCGATCAGTTCTTC
-	-	TRBV7-2	TRBJ2-1	CASKGRGQYNGQFF	TGTGCCAGCAAGGGCCGGGGGCAATACAATGGGCAGTTCTTC
-	few	TRBV7-9	TRBJ1-2	CASSSAQRVGGGYTF	TGTGCCAGCAGCTCCGCCCAGCGCGTCGGGGGAGGCTACACCTTC
-	-	TRBV21-1	TRBJ2-3	CASSNSTSGGARESTDTQYF	TGTGCCAGCAGCAACTCGACTAGCGGGGGGGCTCGGGAGAGCACAGATACGCAGTATTTT
TRBD2	-	TRBV3-1	TRBJ2-5	CASRTAGSGETQYF	TGTGCCAGCAGGACAGCGGGGTCGGGGGAGACCCAGTACTTC
-	-	TRBV20-1	TRBJ2-3	CSARVVWEEGTDTQYF	TGCAGTGCTAGAGTGGTCTGGGAAGAGGGCACAGATACGCAGTATTTT
TRBD1	-	TRBV28	TRBJ2-1	CAITRDRHNEQFF	TGTGCCATTACCCGGGACAGGCACAATGAGCAGTTCTTC
-	few	TRBV12-3/TRBV12-4	TRBJ2-6	CASSRGGQANVLTF	TGTGCCAGCAGTCGTGGGGGACAGGCCAACGTCCTGACTTTC
-	few	TRBV3-1	TRBJ2-3	CASSARRGRGTDTQYF	TGTGCCAGCAGCGCACGAAGGGGGAGGGGAACAGATACGCAGTATTTT
-	-	TRBV27	TRBJ2-1	CASSFESSYNEQFF	TGTGCCAGCAGTTTTGAGAGCTCCTACAATGAGCAGTTCTTC
-	-	TRBV20-1	TRBJ1-2	CSARRDGRTYGYTF	TGCAGTGCTAGAAGGGACGGAAGAACCTATGGCTACACCTTC
-	few	TRBV29-1	TRBJ1-2	CSVVGTPQKGDYGYTF	TGCAGCGTTGTCGGGACTCCCCAAAAAGGCGACTATGGCTACACCTTC
TRBD1	-	TRBV7-2	TRBJ1-1	CASSLDRGLGNTEAFF	TGTGCCAGCAGCTTAGACAGGGGGCTAGGGAACACTGAAGCTTTCTTT
-	few	TRBV4-1	TRBJ1-2	CASSQDEGGACGYTF	TGCGCCAGCAGCCAAGATGAAGGGGGGGCCTGTGGCTACACCTTC
TRBD1	-	TRBV6-2/TRBV6-3	TRBJ1-2	CARPQGDGYTF	TGTGCCAGGCCCCAGGGGGATGGCTACACCTTC
-	-	TRBV3-1	TRBJ2-5	CASSQDPLGGETQYF	TGTGCCAGCAGCCAAGATCCCTTGGGTGGAGAGACCCAGTACTTC
-	-	TRBV6-2/TRBV6-3	TRBJ1-5	CASSPQLGAQHF	TGTGCCAGCAGTCCACAATTGGGGGCCCAGCATTTT